This entry lists 25 T cell receptor beta chains sequenced from one sample in a study of T cell responses to AZD1222 COVID-19 vaccine. Method: immunoSEQ multiplex PCR; TCRdb's copy keeps in-frame clones and lacks some. The sample lists approximately 50,000 clones, 60% to 80% occurring once. The starting material was peripheral blood, obtained 28 days after the second AZD1222 dose. These receptors were collected from an adult who received the AZD1222 COVID-19 vaccine.

This sequence joins TRBV7-2 and TRBJ2-3; possibly TRBD1 or TRBD2 for D (5 bases each). The germline V and J ends were trimmed by 8 bases and 2 bases, with 17 bases remaining between them. CDR1 and CDR2 (germline): SGHTA, FQGNSA. The CDR3 runs 15 residues. CDR3 region: CASGIEGPPTDTQYF. DNA for the CDR3: TGTGCCAGCGGCATAGAGGGACCACCCACAGATACGCAGTATTTT.

The chain combines TRBV19 with TRBJ1-1; 9 bases map to TRBD1. CDR3 length: 13 residues. Trimming cost V 5 bases and J 4 bases; bases outside gene matches: 2. CDR1 and CDR2 from the germline V gene are LNHDA and SQIVND (reference sequence). The CDR3 spells CASSPDRGTEAFF. In DNA, the CDR3 is TGTGCCAGTAGTCCGGACAGGGGCACTGAAGCTTTCTTT.

The chain uses TRBV5-1 and TRBJ1-4; D is possibly TRBD1 (5 bases). Per the germline V gene, CDR1 is SGHRS and CDR2 is YFSETQ. This CDR3 is built from 16 residues. Trimming removed 4 bases at V and 8 bases at J, with 21 bases between. CDR3 protein: CASSGTRGPGDEKLFF. DNA for the CDR3: TGCGCCAGCAGCGGCACGAGGGGCCCGGGGGACGAAAAACTGTTTTTT.

This chain connects TRBV29-1 to TRBJ2-1; unclear D gene. This CDR3 spans 10 amino acids. V was trimmed by 7 bases and J by 5 bases, leaving 6 bases between them. In germline, CDR1 is SQVTM, CDR2 ANQGSEA. The CDR3 nucleotides are TGCAGCGCTGCCCACAATGAGCAGTTCTTC. This codes for CSAAHNEQFF.

V usage is TRBV3-1 (or the pseudogene TRBV3-2) and J usage is TRBJ1-1; D ambiguous. This CDR3 is built from 13 residues. Germline values: CDR1 LGHDT, CDR2 YNNKEL (reference sequence). V lost 3 bases and J 3 bases, leaving 8 bases between the germline ends. Here the CDR3 reads CASSQAFDTEAFF. The CDR3 DNA follows: TGTGCCAGCAGCCAGGCCTTTGACACTGAAGCTTTCTTT.

The gene calls are TRBV3-1 (or the pseudogene TRBV3-2) and TRBJ2-3, with 9 bases matching TRBD1. This CDR3 is 16 amino acids long. Germline assignment: CDR1 LGHDT and CDR2 YNNKEL (reference sequence). The ends lost 0 bases at V and 3 bases at J; junction bases unmatched: 4. CDR3 in DNA: TGTGCCAGCAGCCAAGAGGGGACAGGGAAAACAGATACGCAGTATTTT. This codes for CASSQEGTGKTDTQYF.

This clone turned up a few times. The gene calls are TRBV20-1 and TRBJ2-7, with D unresolved. The CDR3 is 12 residues long. The V end was cut by 4 bases, the J end by 3 bases, with 10 bases between. Germline lookup yields CDR1 DFQATT and CDR2 SNEGSKA (reference sequence). CDR3 nucleotide sequence: TGCAGTGCTACTGACCAGTTCTACGAGCAGTACTTC. Translated, it gives CSATDQFYEQYF.

V usage is TRBV3-1 (or the pseudogene TRBV3-2) and J usage is TRBJ1-4; 8 nucleotides match TRBD1. Germline CDR1 and CDR2: LGHDT and YNNKEL (reference sequence). Losses at the gene ends were 3 bases for V and 5 bases for J; bases not matched to a gene: 5. This CDR3 is built from 15 residues. CDR3 loop: CASSHRQGQNEKLFF. CDR3 coding DNA: TGTGCCAGCAGCCATCGACAGGGGCAGAATGAAAAACTGTTTTTT.

The chain employs TRBV3-1 (or the pseudogene TRBV3-2) and TRBJ1-4, with unresolved D. Germline V gene data show CDR1 as LGHDT and CDR2 as YNNKEL (reference sequence). V was clipped by 0 bases and J by 8 bases, with 1 base between them. The length of the CDR3 is 11 residues. The DNA of the CDR3 is TGTGCCAGCAGCCAAGACGAAAAACTGTTTTTT. Encoded protein: CASSQDEKLFF.

The chain joins TRBV6-6 to TRBJ2-1, with 12 positions matching TRBD1. The CDR3 sequence is 16 residues long. V lost 4 bases, J lost 7 bases, and 8 bases stayed unmatched. Germline assignment: CDR1 MNHNY and CDR2 SVGAGI (reference sequence). CDR3 residues: CASSSTGTGGRNEQFF. DNA for the CDR3: TGTGCCAGCAGTTCGACCGGGACAGGGGGCCGAAATGAGCAGTTCTTC.

The chain employs TRBV3-1 (or the pseudogene TRBV3-2) and TRBJ1-2, with D possibly being TRBD1 (5 bases). Trimming took 5 bases from V and 7 from J, leaving 20 bases between them. This CDR3 is 15 amino acids long. CDR1 and CDR2 (germline): LGHDT, YNNKEL (reference sequence). The CDR3 spells CASSTRNHRQGGYTF. DNA for the CDR3: TGTGCCAGCAGCACCCGGAACCATCGGCAGGGTGGCTACACCTTC.

The chain has TRBV7-2 and TRBJ2-5; D gene ambiguous. Per germline, CDR1 SGHTA and CDR2 FQGNSA. This CDR3 contains 14 residues. V lost 6 bases, J lost 6 bases, and 17 bases lay in between. The CDR3: CASSSGSPPKTQYF. CDR3 in DNA: TGTGCCAGCAGTTCCGGGTCCCCCCCCAAGACCCAGTACTTC.

The rearrangement uses TRBV18 and TRBJ2-1, with TRBD1 matching 11 bases. CDR1 KGHSH and CDR2 LQKENI come from the germline V gene. V shed 2 bases, J shed 8 bases, and the junction held 5 bases outside the gene matches. This CDR3 has 15 amino acids. The CDR3 sequence is CASSPKGQGDDEQFF. Here the CDR3 DNA reads TGTGCCAGCTCACCAAAGGGACAGGGGGACGATGAGCAGTTCTTC.

This clone was found once. The chain employs TRBV6-4 and TRBJ2-6, with 8 nucleotides matching TRBD2. V trimming: 5 bases; J trimming: 0 bases; junction bases outside the gene matches: 3. The CDR3 length is 16 residues. Germline V CDR1 and CDR2: MRHNA, SNTAGT. CDR3 bases: TGTGCCAGCAGTAGACTAGCGAGCTCTGGGGCCAACGTCCTGACTTTC. Its protein product is CASSRLASSGANVLTF.

This rearrangement joins TRBV18 to TRBJ1-4; D gene ambiguous. The CDR3 is made up of 16 amino acids. Germline V gene sequence: CDR1 KGHSH, CDR2 LQKENI. V was shortened by 0 bases and J by 8 bases, with 16 bases between the two germline ends. CDR3 sequence (DNA): TGTGCCAGCTCACCACCTACGGGCCTAATAGGGGAAAAACTGTTTTTT. Translation: CASSPPTGLIGEKLFF.

The CDR3 DNA is TGTGCCAGCAGTGAAGCGTCGGGACACGAATCCCTAGCCAAAAACATTCAGTACTTC. This encodes CASSEASGHESLAKNIQYF. The V call is TRBV6-1, the J call TRBJ2-4, with D possibly TRBD1 on 6 matching bases. Germline V gene sequence: CDR1 MNHNS, CDR2 SASEGT. The CDR3 has 19 residues. The V end lost 0 bases, the J end lost 0 bases, and 18 bases lay between the germline ends.

This chain uses TRBV3-1 (or the pseudogene TRBV3-2) with TRBJ2-1; the match to TRBD2 covers 15 bases. CDR1 LGHDT and CDR2 YNNKEL come from the germline V gene (reference sequence). This CDR3 region has 16 residues. The V and J ends lost 4 bases and 9 bases, in that order; junction bases with no gene match: 7. CDR3 DNA: TGTGCCAGCAGCCCCAGGACTAGCGGGGGGGCGGGTGAGCAGTTCTTC. This gives the protein CASSPRTSGGAGEQFF.

The gene calls are TRBV19 and TRBJ1-6; 7 positions match TRBD1. Germline V gives CDR1 LNHDA, CDR2 SQIVND (reference sequence). The length of the CDR3 is 16 residues. Unmatched junction bases numbered 13, after V lost 4 bases and J lost 10 bases. The CDR3 protein is CASSTSGTAWASPLHF. The CDR3 DNA is TGTGCCAGTAGTACATCGGGGACAGCTTGGGCCTCACCCCTCCACTTT.

The chain employs TRBV5-4 and TRBJ1-4, with 9 bases identical to TRBD1. The trim removed 2 bases at V and 8 bases at J, leaving 7 bases unmatched. This CDR3 has 15 residues. Germline V gives CDR1 SGHNT, CDR2 YYREEE (reference sequence). As DNA, the CDR3 is TGTGCCAGCAGCTTAAAAGGGACAGGGAGGGAAAAACTGTTTTTT. Protein sequence: CASSLKGTGREKLFF.

V and J are TRBV21-1 and TRBJ2-1. TRBV21-1 counts as a pseudogene. The length of the CDR3 is 16 residues. The DNA of the CDR3 is TGTGCCAGCAGCAAAGGTCTGCCAAGCTCCTACAATGAGCAGTTCTTC. Translated, it gives CASSKGLPSSYNEQFF.

The V gene is TRBV5-6, the J gene TRBJ1-1; 7 bases match TRBD1. The CDR3 is 18 residues long. Germline CDR1 reads SGHDT; CDR2 reads YYEEEE. Trimming removed 3 bases from V and 3 bases from J; junction bases left unmatched: 17. Written as DNA, the CDR3 is TGTGCCAGCAGCTCGGAAATGGGACAGCTGAGGTGGTACACTGAAGCTTTCTTT. This sequence encodes CASSSEMGQLRWYTEAFF.

The chain recombines TRBV19 with TRBJ2-1; 7 bases are shared with TRBD1. This CDR3 contains 13 residues. Per the germline V gene, CDR1 is LNHDA and CDR2 is SQIVND (reference sequence). With V trimmed by 5 bases and J by 8 bases, 6 bases remained unmatched. CDR3 loop: CASSPDRAYEQFF. DNA of the CDR3: TGTGCCAGTAGTCCTGACAGGGCGTATGAGCAGTTCTTC. Together with reference TRBV19 and TRBJ2-1, the CDR3 gives the full variable domain: DGGITQSPKYLFRKEGQNVTLSCEQNLNHDAMYWYRQDPGQGLRLIYYSQIVNDFQKGDIAEGYSVSREKKESFPLTVTSAQKNPTAFYLCASSPDRAYEQFFGPGTRLTVL.

This chain connects TRBV4-1 to TRBJ1-4, with a weak D call TRBD1 (6 bases). Germline CDR1 and CDR2: MGHRA and YSYEKL. The V end lost 0 bases, the J end lost 8 bases, and 19 bases lay between the germline ends. This CDR3 is built from 17 residues. The CDR3 here is CASSQDRQTGLWEKLFF. In DNA, the CDR3 is TGCGCCAGCAGCCAAGATCGCCAGACAGGCCTCTGGGAAAAACTGTTTTTT.

This chain uses TRBV25-1 with TRBJ1-6; D is possibly TRBD1 (6 bases). V lost 5 bases to trimming and J lost 2 bases, with 13 bases between them. Germline CDR1 is MGHDK and CDR2 is SYGVNS. This CDR3 contains 16 residues. CDR3 nucleotides: TGTGCCAGCAGTATTACAGGGCCAGCCTATAATTCACCCCTCCACTTT. This translates into CASSITGPAYNSPLHF.

The chain joins TRBV24-1 to TRBJ2-5; perhaps TRBD1 as D (6 bases). The ends were cut back, 3 bases at V and 5 bases at J, with 15 bases in the middle. The germline V gene encodes CDR1 KGHDR and CDR2 SFDVKD. The CDR3 covers 15 residues. The CDR3, as DNA: TGTGCCACCAGTGATCCCCGGACAGAAGGGGAGACCCAGTACTTC. Translated, it gives CATSDPRTEGETQYF.